Following are 6 T cell receptor beta chains from one sample sequenced in a study of human T cells and chemical hapten exposure. TCRdb reprocessed the RACE reads with MiXCR, giving one entry per CDR3 protein. The sample has about 130,000 distinct CDR3 sequences, around 8.2% seen once. The time point denotes: healthy volunteer bleed at 2 weeks. The authors' total RNA extraction used unfractionated whole blood. Input material: whole blood. The receptors here all came from a male donor in good health. Some clones in this sample may be carry-over from other donors' samples.

There are many counts of this clonotype. The genes are TRBV12-3 or TRBV12-4 and TRBJ1-5; the D gene is possibly TRBD1 (5 bases). This CDR3 contains 13 residues. The V gene lost 5 bases and the J gene lost 8 bases, with 13 bases spanning the gap. The CDR3 coding sequence is TGTGCCAGCAGTGGGGGGAGAACGGAGCCCCAGCATTTT. It yields the protein CASSGGRTEPQHF.

This clonotype has a count of ten or more. This chain joins TRBV20-1 and TRBJ1-1; D perhaps matches TRBD1 (5 bases). This CDR3 contains 14 residues. V lost 3 bases, J lost 1 base, and 12 bases lay in between. Germline CDR1 DFQATT, CDR2 SNEGSKA (reference sequence). As DNA, the CDR3 is TGCAGTGCTAGTTCCGGGGCCGGGAACACTGAAGCTTTCTTT. Translating it yields CSASSGAGNTEAFF.

The chain has TRBV4-3 and TRBJ2-2, with D uncertain. Germline CDR1 and CDR2: LGHNA and YSLEER. Trimming cost V 0 bases and J 6 bases, with 11 bases left between them. The CDR3 runs 15 residues. CDR3 nucleotide sequence: TGCGCCAGCAGCCAAGATCACTTAATGGCCGGGGAGCTGTTTTTT. It translates to CASSQDHLMAGELFF.

This clonotype has ten or more counts. J is TRBJ2-1 and V is TRBV20-1; D is possibly TRBD1 or TRBD2 (5 bases each). V dropped 0 bases and J dropped 0 bases, with 21 bases sitting between them. The CDR3 spans 19 residues. Germline CDR1 and CDR2: DFQATT and SNEGSKA (reference sequence). CDR3 amino acids: CSARDEGIGAKSSYNEQFF. CDR3 nucleotides: TGCAGTGCTAGAGATGAGGGGATAGGGGCGAAAAGCTCCTACAATGAGCAGTTCTTC.

Ten or more counts support this clonotype. J is TRBJ2-1 and V is TRBV6-5, with 11 bases lining up with TRBD2. Germline CDR1 is MNHEY and CDR2 is SVGAGI. The junction had 4 bases not matched to a gene; V was cut back by 6 bases and J by 3 bases. The CDR3 has 15 residues. The chain's CDR3 is CASSPTSGGYNEQFF. The CDR3, as DNA: TGTGCCAGCAGCCCCACTAGCGGGGGCTACAATGAGCAGTTCTTC.

The sample holds many counts of this clonotype. The genes are TRBV11-2 and TRBJ2-7; possibly TRBD1 or TRBD2 for D (6 bases each). Trimming stripped 4 bases from V and 6 bases from J, with 10 bases between. Per the germline V gene, CDR1 is SGHAT and CDR2 is FQNNGV. The CDR3 has 12 amino acids. Here the CDR3 DNA reads TGTGCCAGCAGCTCGGGGGCGGTCGAGCAGTACTTC. This sequence encodes CASSSGAVEQYF.